This T cell receptor beta chain was obtained from a study of TIL therapy for anti-PD-1-resistant metastatic lung cancer. Sequencing used immunoSEQ v3. TCRdb's table, derived via immunoSEQ multiplex PCR, lists solely in-frame clones and lacks some. This sample yields 50,000 to 60,000 clones, of which roughly four fifths are seen a single time; less than 3% belongs to the top ten. Time point noted: pre-treatment sample, taken before nivolumab and TIL therapy. CDR3 length equals 14 residues. Germline-derived CDR1 and CDR2 are LGHNT and FRNRAP. V lost 2 bases, J lost 1 base, and 8 bases lay in between. This rearrangement joins TRBV12-5 to TRBJ1-1; D call uncertain. The receptor was isolated from a person aged 25-85 years with non-small cell lung cancer. This specimen consisted of blood, obtained at baseline. CDR3 amino acids: CASGLNNRNTEAFF. In DNA form, the CDR3 reads TGTGCTAGTGGTTTGAACAACAGGAACACTGAAGCTTTCTTT.